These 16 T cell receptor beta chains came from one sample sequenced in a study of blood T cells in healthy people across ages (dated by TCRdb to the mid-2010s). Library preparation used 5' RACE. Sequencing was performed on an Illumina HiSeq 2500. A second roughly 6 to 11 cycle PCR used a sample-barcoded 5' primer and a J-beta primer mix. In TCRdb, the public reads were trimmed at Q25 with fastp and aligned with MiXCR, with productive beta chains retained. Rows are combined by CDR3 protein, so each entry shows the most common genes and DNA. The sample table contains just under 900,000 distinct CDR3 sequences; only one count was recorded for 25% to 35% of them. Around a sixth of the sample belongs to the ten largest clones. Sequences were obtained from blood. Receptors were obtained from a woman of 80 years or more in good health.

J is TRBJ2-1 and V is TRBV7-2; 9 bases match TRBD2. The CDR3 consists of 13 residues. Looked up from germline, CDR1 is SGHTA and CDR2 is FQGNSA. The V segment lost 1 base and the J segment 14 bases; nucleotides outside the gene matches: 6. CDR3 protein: CASSLGLAGRKFF. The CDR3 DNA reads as TGTGCCAGCAGCTTAGGGCTAGCGGGACGTAAGTTCTTC.

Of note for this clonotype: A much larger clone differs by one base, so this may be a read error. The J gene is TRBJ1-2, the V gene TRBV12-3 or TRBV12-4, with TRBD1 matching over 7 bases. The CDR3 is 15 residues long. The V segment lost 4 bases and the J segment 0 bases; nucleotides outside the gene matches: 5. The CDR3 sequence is CASSSTGASNYGYTF. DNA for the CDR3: TGTGCCAGCAGTTCAACAGGGGCCTCTAACTATGGCTACACCTTC.

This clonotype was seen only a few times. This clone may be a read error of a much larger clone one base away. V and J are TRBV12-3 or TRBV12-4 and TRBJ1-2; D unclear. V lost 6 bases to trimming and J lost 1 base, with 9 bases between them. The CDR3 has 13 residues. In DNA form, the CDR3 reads TGTGCCAGCAGGTCTCGGATTAACTATGGCTACACCTTC. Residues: CASRSRINYGYTF.

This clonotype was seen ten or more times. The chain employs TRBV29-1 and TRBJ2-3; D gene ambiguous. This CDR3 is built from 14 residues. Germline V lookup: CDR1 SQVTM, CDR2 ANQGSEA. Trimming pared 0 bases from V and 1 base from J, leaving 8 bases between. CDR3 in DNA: TGCAGCGTTGAAGATTATCTGGGCACAGATACGCAGTATTTT. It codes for CSVEDYLGTDTQYF.

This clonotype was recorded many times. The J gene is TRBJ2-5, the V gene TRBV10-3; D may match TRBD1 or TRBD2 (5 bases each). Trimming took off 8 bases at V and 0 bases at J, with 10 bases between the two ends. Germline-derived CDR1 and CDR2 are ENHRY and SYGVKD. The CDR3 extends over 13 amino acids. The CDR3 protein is CAIGRGYQETQYF. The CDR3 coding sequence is TGTGCCATCGGACGGGGCTACCAAGAGACCCAGTACTTC.

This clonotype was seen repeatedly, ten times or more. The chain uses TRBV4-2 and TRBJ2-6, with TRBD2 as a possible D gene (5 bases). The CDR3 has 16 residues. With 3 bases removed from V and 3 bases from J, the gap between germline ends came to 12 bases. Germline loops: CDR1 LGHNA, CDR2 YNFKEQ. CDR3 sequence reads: CASSQYGVGGANVLTF. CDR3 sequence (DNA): TGTGCCAGCAGCCAGTACGGGGTAGGTGGGGCCAACGTCCTGACTTTC.

DNA for the CDR3: TGTGCCAGCAGCGTAAGGGACACGGACTCATCCTCCAAAAACATTCAGTACTTC. The encoded protein is CASSVRDTDSSSKNIQYF. The chain couples TRBV9 to TRBJ2-4, with D possibly matching TRBD1 (6 bases). There are 18 residues in the CDR3. The ends were cut back, 1 base at V and 2 bases at J, with 19 bases in the middle. CDR1 SGDLS and CDR2 YYNGEE come from the germline V gene.

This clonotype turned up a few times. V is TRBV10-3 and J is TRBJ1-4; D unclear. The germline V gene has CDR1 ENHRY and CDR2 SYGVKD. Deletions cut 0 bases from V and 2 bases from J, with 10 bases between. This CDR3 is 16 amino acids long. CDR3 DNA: TGTGCCATCAGTGAGTCGGTATTGGGTACTAATGAAAAACTGTTTTTT. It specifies CAISESVLGTNEKLFF.

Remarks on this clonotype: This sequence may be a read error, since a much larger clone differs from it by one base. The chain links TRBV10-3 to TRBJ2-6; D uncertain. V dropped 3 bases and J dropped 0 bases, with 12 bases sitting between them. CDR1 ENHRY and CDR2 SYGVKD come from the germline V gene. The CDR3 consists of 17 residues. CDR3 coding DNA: TGTGCCATCAGTGACCGATGGCGACTCTCTGGGGCCAACGTCCTGACTTTC. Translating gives CAISDRWRLSGANVLTF.

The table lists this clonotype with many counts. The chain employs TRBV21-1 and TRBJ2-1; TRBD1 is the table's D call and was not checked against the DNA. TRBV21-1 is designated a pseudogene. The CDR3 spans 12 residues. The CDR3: CAGRGGRDEQFF. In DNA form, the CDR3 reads TGTGCCGGCCGTGGGGGGCGGGATGAGCAGTTCTTC.

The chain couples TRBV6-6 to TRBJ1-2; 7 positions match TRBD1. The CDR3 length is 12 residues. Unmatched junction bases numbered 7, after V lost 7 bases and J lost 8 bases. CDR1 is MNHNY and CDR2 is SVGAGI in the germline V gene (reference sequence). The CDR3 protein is CASTPGTAGYTF. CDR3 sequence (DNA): TGTGCCAGCACCCCCGGGACAGCGGGCTACACCTTC.

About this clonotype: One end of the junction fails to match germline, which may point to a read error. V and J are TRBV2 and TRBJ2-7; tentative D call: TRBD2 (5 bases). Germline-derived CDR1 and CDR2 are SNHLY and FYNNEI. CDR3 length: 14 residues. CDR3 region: CASREGFRGGEQYF. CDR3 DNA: TGTGCCAGCAGGGAAGGGTTTCGGGGTGGCGAGCAGTACTTC.

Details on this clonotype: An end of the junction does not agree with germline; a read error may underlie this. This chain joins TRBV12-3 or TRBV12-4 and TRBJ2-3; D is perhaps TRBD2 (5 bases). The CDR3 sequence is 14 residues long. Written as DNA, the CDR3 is TGTGCCAGCAGTTTGCGGGTGAACGCAGATATGCAGTATTTT. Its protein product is CASSLRVNADMQYF.

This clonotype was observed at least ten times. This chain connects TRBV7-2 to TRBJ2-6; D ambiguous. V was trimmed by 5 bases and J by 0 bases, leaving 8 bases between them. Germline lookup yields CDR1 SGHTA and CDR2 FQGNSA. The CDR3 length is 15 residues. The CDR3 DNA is TGTGCCAGCAGCCAGACAACCTCTGGGGCCAACGTCCTGACTTTC. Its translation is CASSQTTSGANVLTF.

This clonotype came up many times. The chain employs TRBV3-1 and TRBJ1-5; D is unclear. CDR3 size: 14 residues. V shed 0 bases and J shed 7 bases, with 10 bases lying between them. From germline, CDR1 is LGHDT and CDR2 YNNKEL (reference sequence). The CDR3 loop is CASSQEGYGQPQHF. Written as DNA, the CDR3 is TGTGCCAGCAGCCAAGAGGGGTATGGACAGCCCCAGCATTTT.

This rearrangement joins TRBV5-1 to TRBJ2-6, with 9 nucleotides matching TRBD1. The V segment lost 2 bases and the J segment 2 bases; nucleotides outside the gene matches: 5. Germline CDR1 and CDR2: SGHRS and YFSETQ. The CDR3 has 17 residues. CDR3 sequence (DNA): TGCGCCAGCAGCTTAAGGGACAGGGTGGCTGGGGCCAACGTCCTGACTTTC. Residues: CASSLRDRVAGANVLTF.